The 18 T cell receptor beta chains in this list originate from one sample, sequenced in a study of T cells after posttransplantation cyclophosphamide. Generated by immunoSEQ multiplex PCR, the TCRdb table keeps only in-frame clones and is missing some. The sample presents tens of thousands of clones, none singletons. Sequenced sample: PBMCs. The receptors were gathered from a man between 40 and 49 years old in good health, CMV-negative, and a related stem cell transplant donor.

This clone was recorded at least ten times. The CDR3 DNA sequence: TGTGCCAGCAGCTTCCGGGACATAGCCTACGAGCAGTACTTC. It encodes CASSFRDIAYEQYF. V gene TRBV5-5 combines with J gene TRBJ2-7; possibly TRBD1 for D (6 bases). The V end lost 2 bases, the J end lost 2 bases, and 11 bases lay between the germline ends. CDR1 and CDR2 (germline): SGHKS, YYEKEE (reference sequence). The CDR3 is 14 amino acids.

This clone came up many times. CDR3 bases: TGCGCCAGCAGCCAAGAAGCGGGAGCCTACACAGATACGCAGTATTTT. Encoded protein: CASSQEAGAYTDTQYF. The chain recombines TRBV4-3 with TRBJ2-3, with TRBD2 matching over 8 bases. The CDR3 loop spans 16 amino acids. The V segment lost 0 bases and the J segment 2 bases; nucleotides outside the gene matches: 4. Looked up from germline, CDR1 is LGHNA and CDR2 is YSLEER.

This clone was seen ten or more times. The genes are TRBV6-6 and TRBJ2-7; 9 positions match TRBD2. After removal of 6 bases from V and 4 bases from J, the junction contained 10 bases not matched to a gene. This CDR3 contains 15 residues. Germline lookup yields CDR1 MNHNY and CDR2 SVGAGI (reference sequence). CDR3 loop: CASRPGIAGVYEQYF. CDR3 DNA sequence: TGTGCCAGCAGACCCGGTATAGCGGGAGTTTACGAGCAGTACTTC.

The sample holds many counts of this clone. The rearrangement joins TRBV11-2 to TRBJ2-7, with 12 bases identical to TRBD1. Germline lookup yields CDR1 SGHAT and CDR2 FQNNGV. The V segment lost 1 base and the J segment 7 bases; nucleotides outside the gene matches: 8. The CDR3 is made up of 16 amino acids. The CDR3 coding sequence is TGTGCCAGCAGCTTAGGGGGGGACAGGGGGCGCCAAGAGCAGTACTTC. Translation: CASSLGGDRGRQEQYF.

Many counts were recorded for this clone. The V call is TRBV7-8, the J call TRBJ2-1; unclear D gene. This CDR3 spans 15 amino acids. The germline CDR1 and CDR2 sequences are SGHVS and FQNEAQ. The V end was cut by 1 base, the J end by 0 bases, with 7 bases between. CDR3 sequence: CASSLDVGSYNEQFF. CDR3 nucleotides: TGTGCCAGCAGCTTAGACGTCGGCTCCTACAATGAGCAGTTCTTC.

This clone occurred many times. V and J are TRBV5-1 and TRBJ1-1, with D possibly matching TRBD1 (6 bases). CDR1 and CDR2 from the germline V gene are SGHRS and YFSETQ. V was clipped by 4 bases and J by 2 bases, with 9 bases between them. This CDR3 comprises 13 residues. The CDR3 sequence: CASSGQSNTEAFF. The CDR3 coding sequence is TGCGCCAGCAGCGGACAGTCCAACACTGAAGCTTTCTTT.

This clone has at least ten counts. The chain uses TRBV27 and TRBJ2-7; a weak D match, TRBD1 (7 bases). Trimming pared 6 bases from V and 7 bases from J, leaving 16 bases between. The germline V gene has CDR1 MNHEY and CDR2 SMNVEV (reference sequence). The CDR3 spans 13 residues. This CDR3 is CASSRDSGGEQYF. The CDR3 region has the DNA TGTGCCAGCAGCCGGGACAGCGGAGGGGAGCAGTACTTC.

This clone was seen ten or more times. V is TRBV27 and J is TRBJ2-2, with D tentatively TRBD1 (6 bases). Trimming left V 4 bases short and J 1 base short, with 16 bases between. Germline loops: CDR1 MNHEY, CDR2 SMNVEV (reference sequence). The CDR3 has 17 amino acids. CDR3 region: CASSSWQGSLNTGELFF. CDR3 nucleotide sequence: TGTGCCAGCAGTTCATGGCAGGGGTCCCTGAACACCGGGGAGCTGTTTTTT.

This clone showed up many times. The chain employs TRBV27 and TRBJ1-1; D possibly corresponds to TRBD1 (5 bases). Germline V gene data show CDR1 as MNHEY and CDR2 as SMNVEV (reference sequence). Deletions cut 1 base from V and 5 bases from J, with 8 bases between. The CDR3 totals 13 residues. The CDR3 DNA reads TGTGCCAGCAGTTTATGGAGGGGTACTGAAGCTTTCTTT. Encoded protein: CASSLWRGTEAFF.

This clone was seen repeatedly, ten times or more. V usage is TRBV4-1 and J usage is TRBJ2-1, with 9 bases fitting TRBD2. Germline V gene sequence: CDR1 MGHRA, CDR2 YSYEKL. With 0 bases clipped from V and 3 bases from J, the junction kept 6 bases outside the gene matches. The CDR3 has 17 residues. CDR3 loop: CASSQDRRLAVYNEQFF. CDR3 nucleotide sequence: TGCGCCAGCAGCCAAGATCGCCGACTAGCGGTCTACAATGAGCAGTTCTTC.

This clone showed up many times. The CDR3, as DNA: TGTGCCTGGAGGACCCAGGGATCCGTCACAGATACGCAGTATTTT. It codes for CAWRTQGSVTDTQYF. This chain joins TRBV30 and TRBJ2-3; TRBD1 might be the D (5 bases). CDR1 is GTSNPN, CDR2 SVGIG, per germline (reference sequence). Between the trimmed V and J ends, which lost 3 bases and 2 bases, there was a span of 15 bases. This CDR3 is 15 amino acids long.

This clone was picked up many times. The V gene is TRBV28, the J gene TRBJ2-7; 10 bases fit TRBD1. J gave up 6 bases and V 4 bases, and 12 bases lay outside the gene matches. The V gene's germline CDR1 is MDHEN and CDR2 SYDVKM. This CDR3 has 16 residues. In nucleotides, the CDR3 is TGTGCCAGCAGTTCCCGGGACAGGGGCCCCTCGGGCGAGCAGTACTTC. This translates into CASSSRDRGPSGEQYF. Drawing the rest from reference TRBV28 and TRBJ2-7, the complete variable domain is DVKVTQSSRYLVKRTGEKVFLECVQDMDHENMFWYRQDPGLGLRLIYFSYDVKMKEKGDIPEGYSVSREKKERFSLILESASTNQTSMYLCASSSRDRGPSGEQYFGPGTRLTVT.

This clone was picked up many times. This chain joins TRBV7-9 and TRBJ2-5; the match to TRBD2 covers 9 bases. Germline-derived CDR1 and CDR2 are SEHNR and FQNEAQ (reference sequence). CDR3 length: 15 amino acids. V was pared by 5 bases and J by 5 bases, with 9 bases of the junction left unmatched. The DNA for the CDR3 is TGTGCCAGCAGCATCCCGGGACTAGCAGGGGAGACCCAGTACTTC. Protein product: CASSIPGLAGETQYF.

This clone was counted at least ten times. The chain carries TRBV4-1 and TRBJ2-3; possibly TRBD1 for D (6 bases). This CDR3 region has 14 residues. Germline values: CDR1 MGHRA, CDR2 YSYEKL. Trimming took off 8 bases at V and 2 bases at J, with 14 bases between the two ends. The CDR3 DNA reads TGCGCCAGCGGAAGACAGGTACCCACAGATACGCAGTATTTT. Its translation: CASGRQVPTDTQYF.

This clone was recorded many times. The chain couples TRBV6-5 to TRBJ2-1, with a tentative D call TRBD2 (6 bases). V dropped 5 bases and J dropped 8 bases, with 10 bases sitting between them. The CDR3 extends over 12 amino acids. Germline V gene lookup returns CDR1 MNHEY and CDR2 SVGAGI. The CDR3 DNA reads as TGTGCCAGCAGTCCGTCGGGGGATGAGCAGTTCTTC. Encoded protein: CASSPSGDEQFF.

This clone was recorded at least ten times. The chain recombines TRBV6-5 with TRBJ2-5; possibly TRBD2 for D (5 bases). The CDR3 length is 13 residues. Germline assignment: CDR1 MNHEY and CDR2 SVGAGI. Trimming removed 5 bases at V and 1 base at J, with 8 bases between. Here the CDR3 DNA reads TGTGCCAGCAGTAGCGGCCGCCAAGAGACCCAGTACTTC. Translation gives CASSSGRQETQYF.

This clone was seen ten or more times. The CDR3 DNA is TGTGCCAGCAGGAGTCGAGGGGGCGGGACTGAAGCTTTCTTT. This encodes CASRSRGGGTEAFF. V and J are TRBV28 and TRBJ1-1, with TRBD1 matching over 7 bases. The CDR3 loop spans 14 amino acids. CDR1 is MDHEN and CDR2 is SYDVKM in the germline V gene. With 6 bases clipped from V and 5 bases from J, the junction kept 9 bases outside the gene matches.

This clone was counted ten times or more. The chain links TRBV2 to TRBJ2-2; no clear D gene. The CDR3 loop spans 11 amino acids. V lost 6 bases and J 5 bases, leaving 4 bases between the germline ends. CDR1 and CDR2 (germline): SNHLY, FYNNEI. As DNA, the CDR3 is TGTGCCAGCAGCCCAACCGGGGAGCTGTTTTTT. Protein product: CASSPTGELFF.